Described below is a single T cell receptor (beta chain) sequence and its context. The sample originates from a study of blood T cell repertoires in COVID-19. About the research overall: Acute-phase and convalescent COVID-19 samples originated in the United States, Italy and Spain.

Trimming took 2 bases from V and 4 from J; bases not matched to a gene: 7. Germline V gene lookup returns CDR1 ENHRY and CDR2 SYGVKD. The CDR3 has 15 residues. In the authors' methods: The authors estimated nucleated cell counts from reference gene primer amplification. The table came from immunoSEQ multiplex PCR; TCRdb's copy has only in-frame clones and leaves some out. For V, J and clone size, that table is used; D and trimming come from the DNA. The repertoire holds approximately 190,000 clones, approximately 84% seen once, with about 6% in the top ten. The TCR sequence derives from an elderly man with acute or convalescent COVID-19. The sample comprised peripheral blood. The V gene is TRBV10-3, the J gene TRBJ1-1; 7 positions match TRBD1. The CDR3 sequence is CAISEGSGGSTEAFF. As DNA, the CDR3 is TGTGCCATCAGTGAGGGATCAGGGGGGAGCACTGAAGCTTTCTTT.